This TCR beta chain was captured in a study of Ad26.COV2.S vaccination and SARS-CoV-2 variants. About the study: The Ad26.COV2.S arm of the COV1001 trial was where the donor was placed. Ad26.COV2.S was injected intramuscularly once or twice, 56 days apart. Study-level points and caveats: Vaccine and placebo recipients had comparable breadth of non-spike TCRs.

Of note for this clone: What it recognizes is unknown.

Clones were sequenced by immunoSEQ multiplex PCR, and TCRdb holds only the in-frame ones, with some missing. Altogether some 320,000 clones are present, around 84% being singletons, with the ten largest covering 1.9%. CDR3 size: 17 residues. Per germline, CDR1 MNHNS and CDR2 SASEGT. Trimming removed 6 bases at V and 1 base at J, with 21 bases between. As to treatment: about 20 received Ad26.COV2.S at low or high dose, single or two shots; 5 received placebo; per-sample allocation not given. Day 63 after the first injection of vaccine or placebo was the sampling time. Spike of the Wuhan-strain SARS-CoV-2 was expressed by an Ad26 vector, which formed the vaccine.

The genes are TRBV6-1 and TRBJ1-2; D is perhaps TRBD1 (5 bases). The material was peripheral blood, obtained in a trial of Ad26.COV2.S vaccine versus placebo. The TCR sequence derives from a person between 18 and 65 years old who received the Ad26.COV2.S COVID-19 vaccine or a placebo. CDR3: CASREPGRSLFNYGYTF. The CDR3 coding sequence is TGTGCCAGCAGAGAACCGGGACGGAGCCTTTTTAACTATGGCTACACCTTC.